The rows below give T cell receptor beta chains drawn from one sample of a study of blood T cell repertoires in COVID-19. Some clones are missing from TCRdb's copy, which holds only in-frame ones; the method was immunoSEQ multiplex PCR. The data show 210,000 or so clones, around 85% seen once. Sequencing input: PBMCs or T cells enriched from blood (not recorded which). These receptors were taken from a woman aged 45 to 65 in a cohort exposed to, infected with or recovered from COVID-19 (not recorded which). Each CDR3 is given without its conserved first and last residue. Each record gives: V gene, CDR3 protein.

v_call: TRBV2; cdr3_aa: ASSEQASGGFHGYT
v_call: TRBV5-5; cdr3_aa: ASSLGGAGGYGYT
v_call: TRBV28; cdr3_aa: ASSPVGLTEAF
v_call: TRBV6-5; cdr3_aa: ASSYDGDSYEQY
v_call: TRBV7-2; cdr3_aa: ASSLAGQSGLGEETQY
v_call: TRBV5-4; cdr3_aa: ASSPRDTGEYPNYGYT
v_call: TRBV30; cdr3_aa: AWSNGGAGGYEQY
v_call: TRBV7-2; cdr3_aa: ASSSGQRQPQH
v_call: TRBV5-1; cdr3_aa: ASSLSGGSYEQY
v_call: TRBV4-3; cdr3_aa: ASSQDLGGLGGYT
v_call: TRBV5-4; cdr3_aa: ASSLGAGTTDTQY
v_call: TRBV3-1/TRBV3-2; cdr3_aa: ASSQDWGTGAPEQY
v_call: TRBV29-1; cdr3_aa: SVCPSGGPYEQY
v_call: TRBV30; cdr3_aa: AWSRDRGLHEQY
v_call: TRBV28; cdr3_aa: ASSTRTQVEKLF
v_call: TRBV6-1; cdr3_aa: ASSDSLGGALANEKLF
v_call: TRBV29-1; cdr3_aa: SVAAGQGNSPLH
v_call: TRBV19; cdr3_aa: ASSILGQVTEAF
v_call: TRBV9; cdr3_aa: ASSVFGQQETQY
v_call: TRBV28; cdr3_aa: ASRLQTGGYGYT
v_call: TRBV18; cdr3_aa: ASSPISQGNEKLF
v_call: TRBV19; cdr3_aa: ASSQQAGAAYNEQF
v_call: TRBV5-1; cdr3_aa: ASRSGGMIYEQY
v_call: TRBV7-6; cdr3_aa: ASSPVWGAGANVLT
v_call: TRBV5-1; cdr3_aa: ASSPSPGTGNGLRGYT
v_call: TRBV2; cdr3_aa: ASSAGGLYNEQF
v_call: TRBV27; cdr3_aa: ASSRVLGGTSYEQY
v_call: TRBV3-1/TRBV3-2; cdr3_aa: ASSQEGGNDYGYT